Listed here is a single T cell receptor beta chain. What this receptor recognizes is not known. It has no much larger one-base neighbor in the sample; base qualities were not kept. This sample was taken from a study of cytomegalovirus exposure and HLA in healthy donors (dated 2017 in TCRdb). In the study overall: According to an earlier analysis of a few hundred of the donors, about 179 million T cells yielded some 120 million unique TCR beta sequences and less than 300 Gb of sequence data. An early release covering over 500 HLA-typed donors comprised approximately 290 gigabases of sequencing data and roughly 85 million unique TCR sequences. To study patterns of TCR occurrence, a later analysis re-analyzed previously published TCR beta repertoires from around 670 donors and added high-resolution HLA genotyping. Both class I and class II loci were covered by HLA typing, at four-digit resolution. Because of strong linkage in the cohort, roughly five DR-DQ haplotypes were treated as single units for association and clustering. Every repertoire in the discovery cohort had been generated on one and the same sequencing platform. To predict cytomegalovirus infection status, the study brought together high-throughput TCR immunosequencing, statistical association of individual TCRs with disease status, and machine learning. To decide whether each TCR beta V gene segment behaved as functional or pseudogenic, an earlier analysis of approximately 620 of the donors relied on high-throughput TCR beta sequencing. Besides the first cohort of roughly 660 subjects, a separate validation cohort made up of 120 different subjects was used. Donor age, sex, ethnicity and CMV serostatus were compiled alongside the repertoire data. Among the roughly 400 genotyped donors, about 85% belonged to the genetic ancestry cluster associated with self-reported Caucasian donors. The T cell repertoires of some 670 subjects were profiled by immunosequencing and related to cytomegalovirus serostatus. The study aimed to test whether cataloging public T cell receptors could reveal signatures of past pathogen exposure. Rather than using new phenotypic data, the later analysis identified candidate immune exposures from TCR beta sequences and from how often those sequences occurred across donors. Genome-wide SNP genotypes for about 65% of the 666 donors were used in a later genetic analysis, which treated that subset as a discovery cohort. On average, around 240,000 unique TCR beta nucleotide sequences were sequenced per donor among more than 350 genotyped donors of the cohort, with around 19% of those sequences being non-productive. Typing coverage differed by locus: A, B, C, DRB1 and DQB1 were typed in roughly 620-630 donors, DQA1 in about 510, DPA1 in approximately 610, and DPB1 in just under 490.

The receptor library was made with the immunoSEQ multiplex PCR assay. A mixture of 60 forward primers for TCR Vbeta segments and 13 reverse primers for TCR Jbeta segments was used in the multiplex PCR. The CDR3 region of rearranged TCR beta genes was amplified from genomic DNA by a multiplex PCR assay. The Illumina HiSeq System was used to sequence the amplified TCR beta libraries as 87-base-pair reads. For the original study's pipeline: In a later analysis, 70 million to 95 million unique TCR beta chains were counted across the 650 to 750 repertoires, and roughly 9.9 million of these chains were shared by at least two donors. A nearest-neighbor algorithm error-corrected the raw reads and collapsed the reads into unique sequences, merging closely related sequences to remove PCR and sequencing errors. V, D and J gene segments were assigned by aligning CDR3 sequences to IMGT reference sequences. Each retained sequence needed at least a six-nucleotide match to both a V gene segment and a J gene segment. A rearrangement counted as productive if the CDR3 had no stop codons and remained in frame with V and J, and every other rearrangement counted as non-productive. CDR3 was defined according to IMGT convention as the region running from the second conserved V-encoded cysteine to the conserved J-encoded phenylalanine. In an earlier analysis of around 570 of the donors, sequences lacking an unambiguous match to a single V gene segment were excluded. An earlier analysis of several hundred of the donors called V segments functional above 56.7% productive rearrangements and segregating when the between-donor standard deviation exceeded 5%. A statistical classification framework was built to diagnose cytomegalovirus status from the catalog of TCR beta chain sequences. V and J gene assignment, in a later analysis, came from comparing TCR nucleotide sequences with IMGT/GENE-DB human TR gene sequences. In a later analysis, CDR3 sequences and most-parsimonious VDJ recombination scenarios were assigned using the TCRdist pipeline. In a later analysis, each TCR beta chain was defined by its CDR3 amino acid sequence together with its V-gene family, and reads without a unique V-gene family were excluded. In a later analysis, some 600 highly shared, low-generation-probability nucleotide sequences were removed to address suspected cross-contamination and a sequencing artifact. For each public chain, a later analysis derived a clonal expansion index from normalized ranks of inferred template counts within each repertoire. In a later analysis, generation probabilities were computed using a VDJ recombination model fitted to out-of-frame rearrangements, and the results were checked against IGoR. In a later analysis, hypergeometric tests were used to score TCR-TCR, TCR-HLA and TCR-CMV co-occurrence, with a repertoire-size bias correction applied to TCR pairs. False discovery rates were estimated in a later analysis by permuting HLA or CMV assignments 20 times. In a later analysis, co-occurring TCRs were grouped with DBSCAN, and TCRdist sequence similarity was added when clustering was performed within HLA-allele-positive subsets. Repertoires with fewer than 30,000 or more than 120,000 public chains were left out of co-occurrence clustering, as were four to six repertoires with anomalous nucleotide sharing. TCRdb carries this immuneACCESS record with in-frame sequences only. Its versions omit some clonotypes, under half of them owing to an unresolved V gene in the studies checked, with the rest unexplained. V and J calls and clone size are copied from that table; D and trimming were computed from the DNA. The sample table records roughly 190,000 clones; roughly 73% of these occur just once. Approximately 2% of the sample rests with the top ten.

Summary of the overall study and its limitations: Immune exposure information for the cohort was limited to CMV serostatus. Compared with the approximately 720-donor mean, donors in an Asian-associated ancestry cluster had fewer N-insertions in productive TCRs, according to a later genetic analysis. Sequencing depth was assumed to be roughly uniform across donors in the presence/absence analyses, though that assumption may not hold. The authors suggested that the approach could potentially be extended to other disease states and immunological phenotypes. In a later analysis, several top co-occurrence clusters were reported to appear linked to parvovirus B19, influenza, CMV and Epstein-Barr virus. Some IMGT-functional V segments, including TRBV6-2 and TRBV6-3, could not be told apart with the 87-base-pair reads, so those segments were excluded. A later genetic analysis associated a missense DCLRE1C variant with V-gene and J-gene trimming of TCR beta chains, and an independent cohort replicated the association. A cluster of highly shared sequence variants was judged likely to represent a technical artifact of the sequencing pipeline. Because counts were too low, seventeen rarely observed V segments, including chromosome 9 orphons, were left out of the earlier analysis of about 500 of the donors. Most CMV-associated TCR beta chains appeared to be HLA-restricted in a later analysis, and the HLA associations seemed to be driven largely by CMV exposure. Most TCR sequences were seen in very few donors, while some public TCRs were found in many individuals. Broadly in line with IMGT annotations, most TCR beta V segments showed up in productive rearrangements about 87% or about 30% of the time in an earlier analysis of 587 of the donors. In a later analysis, HLA-associated TCR beta chains showed more clonal expansion and lower generation probabilities than non-associated chains that were equally common. A later analysis associated about 18,000 TCR beta sequences with specific HLA alleles at a false discovery rate of 0.05. The classifier was reported to diagnose cytomegalovirus status with high specificity and sensitivity in both the original and validation cohorts. When HLA alleles, especially DR and DQ, strongly co-occurred, TCR associations were difficult to assign to individual alleles. Because HLA typing was missing for some donors at each locus, association tests included only the typed subset. Linkage disequilibrium might explain the correlated functional status among segregating V segments, but an unknown experimental factor could not be excluded. In vitro tests confirmed that three of the cytomegalovirus-associated TCR beta chains recognize cytomegalovirus antigens. A further reported finding was that TCR beta sequences accurately predicted the HLA-A and HLA-B alleles for most subjects in the first cohort. In the study, around 150 TCR beta chains were listed as associated with cytomegalovirus. In this cohort, only TCR beta chains were sequenced, and detectable features were limited by the absence of alpha or paired-chain data. According to a later analysis, TCR association rates differed among HLA loci, with DRB1 alleles showing the most associated TCRs and HLA-C alleles showing the fewest.

The cohort consisted of some 670 healthy bone marrow donors. All cohort members were sampled while nominally healthy, although unrecorded immune exposures were likely present. The donor tested CMV seropositive and was one of the 289 seropositive cohort members. Every donor gave a peripheral blood sample, and the peripheral blood mononuclear cells from that sample were used for TCR beta sequencing. The Qiagen DNeasy Blood Extraction Kit was used to extract genomic DNA from the blood cell samples. CDR1 and CDR2 are drawn from the germline V gene (reference sequence): LNHDA, SQIVND. Trimming takes 4 bases off V and 2 bases off J; junction bases not matched to a gene: 6. The CDR3 spans 15 residues, from the cysteine through the phenylalanine. The read is trimmed to its CDR3 DNA, 45 bases read in frame from base 1.

The source material was PBMCs. This TCR derives from a woman aged 30 to 39 in good health and CMV-seropositive. The receptor chain draws on TRBV19 and TRBJ2-7, and 9 junction bases match TRBD1. This receptor has the CDR3 CASSSSTGGAYEQYF. The nucleotide sequence is TGTGCCAGTAGTAGCTCGACAGGGGGGGCCTACGAGCAGTACTTC.